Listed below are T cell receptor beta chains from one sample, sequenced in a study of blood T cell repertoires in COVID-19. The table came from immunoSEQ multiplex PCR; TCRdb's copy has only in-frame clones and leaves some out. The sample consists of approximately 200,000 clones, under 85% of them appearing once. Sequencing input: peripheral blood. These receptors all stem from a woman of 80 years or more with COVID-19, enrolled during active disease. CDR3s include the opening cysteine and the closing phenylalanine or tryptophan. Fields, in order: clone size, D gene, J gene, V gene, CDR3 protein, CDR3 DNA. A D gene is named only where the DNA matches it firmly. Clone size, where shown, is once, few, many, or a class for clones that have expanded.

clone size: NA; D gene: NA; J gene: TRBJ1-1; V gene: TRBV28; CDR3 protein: CESRQVGKEAFF; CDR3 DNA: TGTGAATCAAGACAAGTGGGCAAAGAGGCTTTCTTT
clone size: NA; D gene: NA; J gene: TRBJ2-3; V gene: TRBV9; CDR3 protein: CASSVGRIDTQYF; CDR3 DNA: TGTGCCAGCAGCGTGGGCAGGATAGATACGCAGTATTTT
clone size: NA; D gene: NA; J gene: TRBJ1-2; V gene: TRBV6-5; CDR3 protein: CASSYASNLDRYTF; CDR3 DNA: TGTGCCAGCAGTTACGCCAGCAACCTAGATCGATACACCTTC
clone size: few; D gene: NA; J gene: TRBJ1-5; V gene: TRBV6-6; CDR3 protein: CASSYGRGNSNQPQHF; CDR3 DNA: TGTGCCAGCAGTTACGGGCGGGGGAATAGCAATCAGCCCCAGCATTTT
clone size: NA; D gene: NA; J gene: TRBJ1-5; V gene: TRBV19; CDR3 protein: CASSIGQLLHQPQHF; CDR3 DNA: TGTGCCAGTAGTATAGGACAGCTTTTGCATCAGCCCCAGCATTTT
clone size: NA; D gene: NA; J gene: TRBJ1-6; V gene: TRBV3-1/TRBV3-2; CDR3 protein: CASSQTGSSPLHF; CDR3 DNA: TGTGCCAGCAGCCAAACAGGGAGTTCACCCCTCCACTTT
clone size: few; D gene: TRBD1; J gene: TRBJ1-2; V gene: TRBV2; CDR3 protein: CASSERQGGGYTF; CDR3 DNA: TGTGCCAGCAGTGAAAGGCAGGGGGGCGGCTACACCTTC
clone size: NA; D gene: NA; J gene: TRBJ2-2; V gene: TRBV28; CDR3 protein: CASIQGTGELFF; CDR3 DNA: TGTGCCAGCATTCAGGGGACCGGGGAGCTGTTTTTT
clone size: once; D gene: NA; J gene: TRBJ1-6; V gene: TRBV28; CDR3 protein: CASQGWEVSPLHF; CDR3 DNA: TGTGCCAGCCAAGGTTGGGAGGTTTCACCCCTCCACTTT
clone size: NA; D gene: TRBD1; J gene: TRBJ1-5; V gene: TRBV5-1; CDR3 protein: CASSMTGNQPQHF; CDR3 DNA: TGCGCCAGCAGCATGACAGGGAATCAGCCCCAGCATTTT
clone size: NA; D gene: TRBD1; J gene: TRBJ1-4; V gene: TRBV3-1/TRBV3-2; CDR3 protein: CASSFGTGPRANEKLFF; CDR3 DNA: TGTGCCAGCAGCTTCGGGACAGGGCCCAGGGCTAATGAAAAACTGTTTTTT
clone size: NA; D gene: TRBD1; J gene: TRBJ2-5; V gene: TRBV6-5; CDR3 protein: CASGQGATGRETQYF; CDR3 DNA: TGTGCCAGCGGACAGGGGGCGACGGGGAGAGAGACCCAGTACTTC
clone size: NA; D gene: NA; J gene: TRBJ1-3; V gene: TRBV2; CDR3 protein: CASLQESSGNTIYF; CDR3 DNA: TGTGCCTCCTTACAGGAATCATCTGGAAACACCATATATTTT
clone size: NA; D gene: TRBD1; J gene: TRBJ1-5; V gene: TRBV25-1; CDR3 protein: CASRSGGSNQPQHF; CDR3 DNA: TGTGCCAGCAGATCAGGGGGAAGCAATCAGCCCCAGCATTTT
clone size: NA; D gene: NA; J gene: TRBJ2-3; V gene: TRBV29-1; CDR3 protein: CTGDGGTDTQYF; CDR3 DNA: TGCACGGGGGACGGGGGCACAGATACGCAGTATTTT
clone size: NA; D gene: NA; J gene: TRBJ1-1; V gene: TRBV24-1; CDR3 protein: CATSERGGKTEAFF; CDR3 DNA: TGTGCCACCAGTGAGAGGGGGGGGAAAACTGAAGCTTTCTTT
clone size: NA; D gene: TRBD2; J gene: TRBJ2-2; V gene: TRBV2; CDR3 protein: CASGASGGAISPGELFF; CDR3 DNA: TGTGCCAGCGGGGCTAGCGGGGGGGCAATATCGCCCGGGGAGCTGTTTTTT
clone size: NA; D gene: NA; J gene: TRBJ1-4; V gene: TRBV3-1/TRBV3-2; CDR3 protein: CASSHTGLNEKLFF; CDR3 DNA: TGTGCCAGCAGCCATACAGGGCTTAATGAAAAACTGTTTTTT
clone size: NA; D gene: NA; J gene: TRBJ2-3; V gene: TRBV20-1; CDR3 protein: CSASSGADTQYF; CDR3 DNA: TGCAGTGCTAGTAGCGGCGCAGATACGCAGTATTTT
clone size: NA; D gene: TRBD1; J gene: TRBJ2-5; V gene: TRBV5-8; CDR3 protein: CASSPTTGAGTQYF; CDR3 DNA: TGTGCCAGCAGCCCAACGACAGGGGCAGGGACCCAGTACTTC
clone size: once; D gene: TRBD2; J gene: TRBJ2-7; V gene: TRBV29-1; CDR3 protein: CSVTGTSGAPGEQYF; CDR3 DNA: TGCAGCGTTACCGGGACTAGCGGGGCCCCAGGCGAGCAGTACTTC
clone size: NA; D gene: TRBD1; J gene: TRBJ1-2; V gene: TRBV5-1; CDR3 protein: CASSLGQGISYTF; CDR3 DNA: TGCGCCAGCAGCTTGGGACAGGGAATTAGCTACACCTTC
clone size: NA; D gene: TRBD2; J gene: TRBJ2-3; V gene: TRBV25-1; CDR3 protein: CASRTTGTSGGGTDTQYF; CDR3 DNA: TGTGCCAGCCGAACCACCGGGACTAGCGGGGGGGGCACAGATACGCAGTATTTT
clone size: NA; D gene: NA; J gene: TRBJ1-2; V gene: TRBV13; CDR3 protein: CASSLRGVAYGYTF; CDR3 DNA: TGTGCCAGCAGCTTAAGAGGAGTCGCCTATGGCTACACCTTC
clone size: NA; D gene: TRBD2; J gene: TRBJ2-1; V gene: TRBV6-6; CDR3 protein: CASSRGGGAGEQFF; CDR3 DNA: TGTGCCAGCAGTCGGGGCGGGGGGGCCGGTGAGCAGTTCTTC
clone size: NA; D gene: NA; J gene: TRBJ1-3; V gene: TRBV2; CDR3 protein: CASSPEAGNTIYF; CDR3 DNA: TGTGCCAGCAGCCCCGAGGCTGGAAACACCATATATTTT
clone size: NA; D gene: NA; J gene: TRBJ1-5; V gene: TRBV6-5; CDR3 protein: CASSQAGTNQPQHF; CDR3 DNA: TGTGCCAGCAGTCAGGCAGGCACGAATCAGCCCCAGCATTTT
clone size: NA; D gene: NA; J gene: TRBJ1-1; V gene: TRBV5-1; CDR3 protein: CASSLSELNTEAFF; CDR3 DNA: TGCGCCAGCAGCTTGAGTGAGTTGAACACTGAAGCTTTCTTT
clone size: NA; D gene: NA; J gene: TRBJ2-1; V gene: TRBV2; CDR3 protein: CASRKDWVPPGYNEQFF; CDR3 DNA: TGTGCCAGCAGGAAGGACTGGGTCCCCCCTGGCTACAATGAGCAGTTCTTC
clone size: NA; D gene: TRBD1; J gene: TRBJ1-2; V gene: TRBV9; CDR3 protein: CASSTRPTGDYGYTF; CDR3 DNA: TGTGCCAGCAGCACCCGCCCAACAGGGGACTATGGCTACACCTTC
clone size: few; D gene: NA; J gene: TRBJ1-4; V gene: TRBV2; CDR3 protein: CASSRDGREEKLFF; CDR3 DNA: TGTGCCAGCAGTCGGGACGGGAGAGAGGAAAAACTGTTTTTT
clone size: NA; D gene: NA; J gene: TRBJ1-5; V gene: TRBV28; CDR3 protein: CASASGVQPQHF; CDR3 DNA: TGTGCCAGCGCTTCAGGGGTTCAGCCCCAGCATTTT
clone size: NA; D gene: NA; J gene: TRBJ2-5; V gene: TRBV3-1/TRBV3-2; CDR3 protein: CASSQGETVQETQYF; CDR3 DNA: TGTGCCAGCAGCCAAGGGGAGACGGTCCAAGAGACCCAGTACTTC
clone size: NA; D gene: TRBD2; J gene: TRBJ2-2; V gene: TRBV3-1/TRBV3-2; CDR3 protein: CASSPRLASNTGELFF; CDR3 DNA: TGTGCCAGCAGCCCTAGACTAGCTTCGAACACCGGGGAGCTGTTTTTT
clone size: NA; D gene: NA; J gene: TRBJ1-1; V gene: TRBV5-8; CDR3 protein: CASSWGSNTEAFF; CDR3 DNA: TGTGCCAGCAGCTGGGGCTCGAACACTGAAGCTTTCTTT
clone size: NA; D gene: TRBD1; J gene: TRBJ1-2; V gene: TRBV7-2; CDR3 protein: CASQGVYGYTF; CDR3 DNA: TGTGCCTCCCAGGGGGTCTATGGCTACACCTTC
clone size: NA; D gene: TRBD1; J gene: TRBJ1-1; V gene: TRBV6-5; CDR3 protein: CASSLIGQVSAFF; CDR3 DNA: TGTGCCAGCAGTTTAATTGGACAGGTATCGGCTTTCTTT
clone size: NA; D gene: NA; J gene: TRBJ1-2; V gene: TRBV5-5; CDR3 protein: CASSLAGGAVINYGYTF; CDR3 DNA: TGTGCCAGCAGCTTGGCCGGTGGGGCAGTTATTAACTATGGCTACACCTTC
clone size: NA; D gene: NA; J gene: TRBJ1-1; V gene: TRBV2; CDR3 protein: CASISGQVNTEAFF; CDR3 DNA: TGTGCCAGCATCTCTGGGCAAGTGAACACTGAAGCTTTCTTT
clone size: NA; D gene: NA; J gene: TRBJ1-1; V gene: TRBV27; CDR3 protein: CASSYRENTEAFF; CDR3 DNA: TGTGCCAGCAGTTACAGGGAGAACACTGAAGCTTTCTTT
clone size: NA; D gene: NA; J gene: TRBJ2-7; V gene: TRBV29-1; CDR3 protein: CSVETQDPEQYF; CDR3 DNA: TGCAGCGTTGAGACACAGGACCCCGAGCAGTACTTC
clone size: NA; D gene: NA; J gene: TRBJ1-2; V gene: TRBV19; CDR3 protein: CASSILPPYGYTF; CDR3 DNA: TGTGCCAGTAGTATTCTCCCTCCCTATGGCTACACCTTC
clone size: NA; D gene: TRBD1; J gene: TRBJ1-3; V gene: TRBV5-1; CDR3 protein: CASRDRGAATIYF; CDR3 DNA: TGCGCCAGCAGGGACAGGGGAGCAGCCACCATATATTTT
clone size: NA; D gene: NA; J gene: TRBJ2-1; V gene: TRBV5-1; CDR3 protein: CASSPAGGPLTGEQFF; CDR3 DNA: TGCGCCAGCAGCCCCGCCGGCGGCCCCCTTACTGGTGAGCAGTTCTTC
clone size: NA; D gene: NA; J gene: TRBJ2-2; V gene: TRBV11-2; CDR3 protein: CASSFSVGQGRGAGELFF; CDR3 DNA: TGTGCCAGCAGCTTCTCTGTCGGACAAGGAAGGGGCGCCGGGGAGCTGTTTTTT
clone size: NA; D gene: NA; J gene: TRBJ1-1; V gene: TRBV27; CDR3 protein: CASSFSLQGSLNTEAFF; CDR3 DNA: TGTGCCAGCAGTTTTTCTCTGCAGGGCAGTCTGAACACTGAAGCTTTCTTT
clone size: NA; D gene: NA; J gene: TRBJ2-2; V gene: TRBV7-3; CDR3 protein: CASSSQGSNTGELFF; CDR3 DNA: TGTGCCAGCAGCTCACAGGGATCGAACACCGGGGAGCTGTTTTTT
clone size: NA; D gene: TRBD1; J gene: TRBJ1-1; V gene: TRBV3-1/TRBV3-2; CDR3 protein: CASSHPQDRLGTEAFF; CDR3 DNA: TGTGCCAGCAGCCACCCCCAGGACAGGCTGGGCACTGAAGCTTTCTTT